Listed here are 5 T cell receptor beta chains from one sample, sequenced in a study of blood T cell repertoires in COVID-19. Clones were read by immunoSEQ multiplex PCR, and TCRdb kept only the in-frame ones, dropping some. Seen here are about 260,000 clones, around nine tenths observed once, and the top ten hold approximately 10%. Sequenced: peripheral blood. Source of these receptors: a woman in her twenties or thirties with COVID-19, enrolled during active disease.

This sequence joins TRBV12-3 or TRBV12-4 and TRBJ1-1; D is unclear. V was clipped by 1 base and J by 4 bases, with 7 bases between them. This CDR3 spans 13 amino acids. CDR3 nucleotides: TGTGCCAGCAGTTTAGTTCGCAGCACTGAAGCTTTCTTT. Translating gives CASSLVRSTEAFF.

The DNA of the CDR3 is TGTGCCAGCAGCCCAACAGGGGGACGAAAAGGCGAGCAGTACTTC. Protein product: CASSPTGGRKGEQYF. The chain recombines TRBV7-2 with TRBJ2-7; 8 bases agree with TRBD1. The ends lost 5 bases at V and 6 bases at J; junction bases unmatched: 12. This CDR3 has 15 amino acids. In germline, CDR1 is SGHTA, CDR2 FQGNSA.

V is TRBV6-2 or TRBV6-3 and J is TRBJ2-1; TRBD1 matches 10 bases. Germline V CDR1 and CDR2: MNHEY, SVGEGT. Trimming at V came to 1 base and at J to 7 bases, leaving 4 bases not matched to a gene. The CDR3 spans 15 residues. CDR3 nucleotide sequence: TGTGCCAGCAGTTACTGGGGACAGGGGAGGAATGAGCAGTTCTTC. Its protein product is CASSYWGQGRNEQFF.

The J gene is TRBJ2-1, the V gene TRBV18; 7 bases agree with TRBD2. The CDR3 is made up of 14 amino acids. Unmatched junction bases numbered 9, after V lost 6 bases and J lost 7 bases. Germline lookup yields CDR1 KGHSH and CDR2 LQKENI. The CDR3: CASSLGRSGNEQFF. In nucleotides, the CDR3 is TGTGCCAGCTCCCTCGGACGTAGCGGGAATGAGCAGTTCTTC.

The CDR3 protein is CASRGAGSNQPQHF. The DNA of the CDR3 is TGTGCCAGCAGGGGGGCAGGCAGCAATCAGCCCCAGCATTTT. This sequence joins TRBV28 and TRBJ1-5; D possibly corresponds to TRBD1 (6 bases). The V end was cut by 6 bases, the J end by 1 base, with 10 bases between. Germline V gene sequence: CDR1 MDHEN, CDR2 SYDVKM. The CDR3 covers 14 residues. Together with reference TRBV28 and TRBJ1-5, the CDR3 gives the full variable domain: DVKVTQSSRYLVKRTGEKVFLECVQDMDHENMFWYRQDPGLGLRLIYFSYDVKMKEKGDIPEGYSVSREKKERFSLILESASTNQTSMYLCASRGAGSNQPQHFGDGTRLSIL.